The entry below gives a single T cell receptor beta chain sequence along with its context. These data belong to a study of blood T cell repertoires in COVID-19. Study context: Donors in the United States, Italy and Spain gave samples during acute or convalescent COVID-19. In each case, the material was cDNA or gDNA derived from T cells, B-cell-depleted T cells, or PBMCs.

V was pared by 2 bases and J by 4 bases, with 7 bases of the junction left unmatched. The CDR3 totals 15 residues. CDR1 and CDR2 (germline): SGHAT, FQDESV (reference sequence). In the original processing: Estimation of nucleated cell counts was performed using reference gene primer amplification. Libraries were prepared by immunoSEQ multiplex PCR; TCRdb keeps only in-frame clonotypes and omits some of them. Clonal size and the V and J genes are those of that table, whereas D and trimming came from the DNA. Here the sample spans roughly 300,000 clones, about 84% being singletons. The clonotype originates from a woman in her forties or fifties with acute or convalescent COVID-19. The chain is built from TRBV11-1 and TRBJ2-7; TRBD1 matches 8 bases. Specimen: peripheral blood. The CDR3 is CASSLNGQGGYEQYF. The CDR3 nucleotides are TGTGCCAGCAGCTTAAACGGACAGGGCGGGTACGAGCAGTACTTC.